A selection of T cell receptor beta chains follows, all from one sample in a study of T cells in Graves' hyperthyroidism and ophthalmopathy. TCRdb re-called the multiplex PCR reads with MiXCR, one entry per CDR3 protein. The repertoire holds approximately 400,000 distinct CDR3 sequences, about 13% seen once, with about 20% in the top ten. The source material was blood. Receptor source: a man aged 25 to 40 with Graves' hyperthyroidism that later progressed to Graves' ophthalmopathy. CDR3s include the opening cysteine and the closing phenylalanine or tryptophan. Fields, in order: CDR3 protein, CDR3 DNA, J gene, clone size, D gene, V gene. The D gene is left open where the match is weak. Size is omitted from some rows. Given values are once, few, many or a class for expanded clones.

CDR3 protein: CASGRQGTNEKLFF; CDR3 DNA: TGTGCCAGCGGGAGACAGGGGACTAATGAAAAACTGTTTTTT; J gene: TRBJ1-4; clone size: NA; D gene: TRBD1; V gene: TRBV5-6
CDR3 protein: CAWSVFGQAINEQFF; CDR3 DNA: TGTGCCTGGAGTGTATTTGGACAGGCTATCAATGAGCAGTTCTTC; J gene: TRBJ2-1; clone size: NA; D gene: TRBD1; V gene: TRBV30
CDR3 protein: CAWSPFFKVNTEAFF; CDR3 DNA: TGTGCCTGGAGCCCGTTCTTCAAGGTGAACACTGAAGCTTTCTTT; J gene: TRBJ1-1; clone size: many; D gene: NA; V gene: TRBV30
CDR3 protein: CSARRWGAYDNTEAFF; CDR3 DNA: TGCAGTGCTAGAAGGTGGGGAGCTTATGATAACACTGAAGCTTTCTTT; J gene: TRBJ1-1; clone size: many; D gene: NA; V gene: TRBV20-1
CDR3 protein: CASRTQGPEAFF; CDR3 DNA: TGTGCCAGCAGAACACAGGGACCTGAAGCTTTCTTT; J gene: TRBJ1-1; clone size: many; D gene: NA; V gene: TRBV12-3/TRBV12-4
CDR3 protein: CASSSWTGNTGELFF; CDR3 DNA: TGTGCCAGCAGCTCCTGGACAGGGAACACCGGGGAGCTGTTTTTT; J gene: TRBJ2-2; clone size: NA; D gene: TRBD1; V gene: TRBV11-1
CDR3 protein: CATSDWYRGQETQYF; CDR3 DNA: TGTGCCACCAGTGATTGGTACAGGGGGCAAGAGACCCAGTACTTC; J gene: TRBJ2-5; clone size: many; D gene: TRBD1; V gene: TRBV24-1
CDR3 protein: CASSYRATASPEAFF; CDR3 DNA: TGTGCCAGCAGTTACCGCGCGACAGCAAGCCCTGAAGCTTTCTTT; J gene: TRBJ1-1; clone size: few; D gene: NA; V gene: TRBV6-2/TRBV6-3
CDR3 protein: CSVDSGRGDQPQHF; CDR3 DNA: TGCAGCGTTGATTCGGGTAGGGGGGATCAGCCCCAGCATTTT; J gene: TRBJ1-5; clone size: few; D gene: NA; V gene: TRBV29-1
CDR3 protein: CASSFGVQGYEQYF; CDR3 DNA: TGTGCCAGCAGCTTTGGGGTACAGGGCTACGAGCAGTACTTC; J gene: TRBJ2-7; clone size: many; D gene: NA; V gene: TRBV7-8
CDR3 protein: CSAPSGARETQYF; CDR3 DNA: TGCAGTGCCCCCTCGGGGGCGAGGGAGACCCAGTACTTC; J gene: TRBJ2-5; clone size: many; D gene: NA; V gene: TRBV20-1
CDR3 protein: CASTDESGEAFF; CDR3 DNA: TGTGCCAGCACCGACGAGAGCGGTGAAGCTTTCTTT; J gene: TRBJ1-1; clone size: NA; D gene: NA; V gene: TRBV9
CDR3 protein: CASSLGQGVNYGYTF; CDR3 DNA: TGCGCCAGCAGCTTAGGACAGGGGGTGAACTATGGCTACACCTTC; J gene: TRBJ1-2; clone size: few; D gene: TRBD1; V gene: TRBV5-1
CDR3 protein: CASSQGHYTGELFF; CDR3 DNA: TGTGCCAGCAGCCAAGGACATTACACCGGGGAGCTGTTTTTT; J gene: TRBJ2-2; clone size: many; D gene: NA; V gene: TRBV14
CDR3 protein: CSAQTSGARTDTQYF; CDR3 DNA: TGCAGTGCTCAGACTAGCGGGGCACGCACAGATACGCAGTATTTT; J gene: TRBJ2-3; clone size: many; D gene: TRBD2; V gene: TRBV20-1
CDR3 protein: CASRGQGYNSPLHF; CDR3 DNA: TGTGCCAGCAGGGGCCAGGGTTATAATTCACCCCTCCACTTT; J gene: TRBJ1-6; clone size: NA; D gene: NA; V gene: TRBV6-1
CDR3 protein: CASSTRTRGTTNQPQHF; CDR3 DNA: TGTGCCAGCAGTACCCGAACCCGCGGGACCACCAATCAGCCCCAGCATTTT; J gene: TRBJ1-5; clone size: many; D gene: NA; V gene: TRBV28
CDR3 protein: CSASNPSGGQETQYF; CDR3 DNA: TGCAGTGCTAGTAATCCTAGCGGGGGCCAAGAGACCCAGTACTTC; J gene: TRBJ2-5; clone size: many; D gene: TRBD2; V gene: TRBV20-1
CDR3 protein: CASKGTITYEQYF; CDR3 DNA: TGTGCCAGCAAAGGGACTATAACCTACGAGCAGTACTTC; J gene: TRBJ2-7; clone size: few; D gene: TRBD2; V gene: TRBV2
CDR3 protein: CASIATSGGPGVASDTDTQYF; CDR3 DNA: TGTGCCAGCATCGCGACTAGCGGGGGGCCCGGGGTGGCTAGCGATACAGATACGCAGTATTTT; J gene: TRBJ2-3; clone size: NA; D gene: TRBD2; V gene: TRBV6-1
CDR3 protein: CAWRGQGNNYGYTF; CDR3 DNA: TGTGCCTGGAGGGGACAGGGGAACAACTATGGCTACACCTTC; J gene: TRBJ1-2; clone size: few; D gene: TRBD1; V gene: TRBV30
CDR3 protein: CASEGQGWVNEQFF; CDR3 DNA: TGTGCCAGCGAGGGACAGGGATGGGTGAATGAGCAGTTCTTC; J gene: TRBJ2-1; clone size: NA; D gene: TRBD1; V gene: TRBV12-3/TRBV12-4
CDR3 protein: CVTSSTGGYGYTF; CDR3 DNA: TGTGTCACCAGCTCAACAGGGGGCTACGGCTACACCTTC; J gene: TRBJ1-2; clone size: NA; D gene: TRBD1; V gene: TRBV15
CDR3 protein: CASSLGAFSNEKLFF; CDR3 DNA: TGTGCCAGCAGCTTAGGGGCGTTTAGTAATGAAAAACTGTTTTTT; J gene: TRBJ1-4; clone size: many; D gene: NA; V gene: TRBV27
CDR3 protein: CASRQGLNTEAFF; CDR3 DNA: TGTGCCAGCAGACAGGGACTCAACACTGAAGCTTTCTTT; J gene: TRBJ1-1; clone size: many; D gene: NA; V gene: TRBV12-3/TRBV12-4
CDR3 protein: CASTGATTNQPQHF; CDR3 DNA: TGTGCCAGCACGGGGGCAACAACCAATCAGCCCCAGCATTTT; J gene: TRBJ1-5; clone size: NA; D gene: NA; V gene: TRBV6-1
CDR3 protein: CASTKTGYNNQPQHF; CDR3 DNA: TGTGCCAGCACCAAAACAGGGTACAATAATCAGCCCCAGCATTTT; J gene: TRBJ1-5; clone size: few; D gene: NA; V gene: TRBV12-3/TRBV12-4
CDR3 protein: CASSRTGTGGGTEAFF; CDR3 DNA: TGCGCCAGCAGCCGCACCGGGACAGGGGGCGGCACTGAAGCTTTCTTT; J gene: TRBJ1-1; clone size: NA; D gene: TRBD1; V gene: TRBV4-1